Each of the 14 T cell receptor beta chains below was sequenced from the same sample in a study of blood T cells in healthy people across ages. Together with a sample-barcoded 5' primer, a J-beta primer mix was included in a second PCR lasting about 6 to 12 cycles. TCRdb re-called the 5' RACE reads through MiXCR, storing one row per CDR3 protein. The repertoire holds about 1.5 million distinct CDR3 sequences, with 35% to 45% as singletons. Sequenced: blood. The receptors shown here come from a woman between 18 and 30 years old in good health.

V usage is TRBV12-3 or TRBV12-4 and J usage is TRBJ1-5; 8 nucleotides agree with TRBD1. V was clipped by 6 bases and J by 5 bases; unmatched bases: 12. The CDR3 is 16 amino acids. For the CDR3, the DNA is TGTGCCAGCAGGCCTCCGGGACAGGAAGGAGATCAGCCCCAGCATTTT. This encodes CASRPPGQEGDQPQHF.

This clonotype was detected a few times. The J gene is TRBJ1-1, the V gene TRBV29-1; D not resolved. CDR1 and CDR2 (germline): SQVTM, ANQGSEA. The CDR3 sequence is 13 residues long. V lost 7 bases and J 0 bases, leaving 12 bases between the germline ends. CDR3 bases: TGCAGCGCAAAGGAGGGCATGAACACTGAAGCTTTCTTT. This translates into CSAKEGMNTEAFF.

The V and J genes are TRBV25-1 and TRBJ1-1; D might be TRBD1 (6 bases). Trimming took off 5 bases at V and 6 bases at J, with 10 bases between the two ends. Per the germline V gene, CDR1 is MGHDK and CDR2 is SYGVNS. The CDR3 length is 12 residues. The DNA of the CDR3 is TGTGCCAGCAGTCAGGGGAGCGCTGAAGCTTTCTTT. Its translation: CASSQGSAEAFF. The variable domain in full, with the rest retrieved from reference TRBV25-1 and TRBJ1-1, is EADIYQTPRYLVIGTGKKITLECSQTMGHDKMYWYQQDPGMELHLIHYSYGVNSTEKGDLSSESTVSRIRTEHFPLTLESARPSHTSQYLCASSQGSAEAFFGQGTRLTVV.

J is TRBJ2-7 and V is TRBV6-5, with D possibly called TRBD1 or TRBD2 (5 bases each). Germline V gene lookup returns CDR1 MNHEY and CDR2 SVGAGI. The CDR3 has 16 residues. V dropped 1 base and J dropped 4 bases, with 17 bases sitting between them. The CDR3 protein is CASSYFRDGVIYEQYF. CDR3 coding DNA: TGTGCCAGCAGTTACTTCCGGGACGGCGTAATTTACGAGCAGTACTTC.

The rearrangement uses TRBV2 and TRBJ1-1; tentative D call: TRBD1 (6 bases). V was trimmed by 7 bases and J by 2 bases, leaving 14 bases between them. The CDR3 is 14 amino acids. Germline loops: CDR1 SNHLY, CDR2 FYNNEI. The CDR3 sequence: CASTTGTLNTEAFF. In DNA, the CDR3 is TGTGCCAGCACGACCGGGACACTAAACACTGAAGCTTTCTTT.

CDR3 DNA sequence: TGCAGCGTCGCAGAGACACTTGGGGAGACCCAGTACTTC. This gives the protein CSVAETLGETQYF. This rearrangement joins TRBV29-1 to TRBJ2-5; D remains unclear. The CDR3 sequence is 13 residues long. CDR1 and CDR2 (germline): SQVTM, ANQGSEA. Trimming stripped 6 bases from V and 5 bases from J, with 16 bases between.

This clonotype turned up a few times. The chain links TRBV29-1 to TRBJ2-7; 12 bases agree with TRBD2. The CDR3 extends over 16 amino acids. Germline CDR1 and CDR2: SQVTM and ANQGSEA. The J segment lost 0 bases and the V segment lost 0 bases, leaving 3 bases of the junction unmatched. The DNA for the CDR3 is TGCAGCGTTGAAGATCTGACTAGCGGGAGCTCCTACGAGCAGTACTTC. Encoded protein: CSVEDLTSGSSYEQYF.

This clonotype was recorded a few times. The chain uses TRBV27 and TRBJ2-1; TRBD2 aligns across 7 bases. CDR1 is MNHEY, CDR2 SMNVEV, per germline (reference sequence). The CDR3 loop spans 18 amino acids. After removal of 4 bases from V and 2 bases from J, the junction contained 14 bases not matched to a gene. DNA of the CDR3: TGTGCCAGCAGTTCAATCCTACAGCTAGCGGCCCCCTACAATGAGCAGTTCTTC. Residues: CASSSILQLAAPYNEQFF.

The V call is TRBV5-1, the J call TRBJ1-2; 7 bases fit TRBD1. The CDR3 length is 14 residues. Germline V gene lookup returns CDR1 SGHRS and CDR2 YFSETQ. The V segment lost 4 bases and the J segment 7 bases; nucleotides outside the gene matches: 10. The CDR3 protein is CASSPDRLRGGYTF. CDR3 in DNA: TGCGCCAGCAGCCCGGACAGGCTGAGAGGTGGCTACACCTTC.

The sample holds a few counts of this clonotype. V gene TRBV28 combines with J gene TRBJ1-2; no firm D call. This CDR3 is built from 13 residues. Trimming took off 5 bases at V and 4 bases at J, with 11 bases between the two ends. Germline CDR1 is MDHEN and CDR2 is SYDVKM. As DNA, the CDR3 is TGTGCCAGCAGTCCCTCGAGCAGCTATGGCTACACCTTC. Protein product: CASSPSSSYGYTF.

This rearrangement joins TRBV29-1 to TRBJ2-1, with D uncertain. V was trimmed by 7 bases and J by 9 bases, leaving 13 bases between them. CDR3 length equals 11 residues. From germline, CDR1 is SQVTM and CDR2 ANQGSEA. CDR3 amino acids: CSGLAYAEQFF. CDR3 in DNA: TGCAGCGGACTCGCCTATGCTGAGCAGTTCTTC.

CDR3 amino acids: CASSLQTGGGMFGYTF. The CDR3 coding sequence is TGTGCCAGCAGTTTGCAGACAGGGGGTGGGATGTTTGGCTACACCTTC. V and J are TRBV28 and TRBJ1-2; 9 nucleotides line up with TRBD1. Germline V CDR1 and CDR2: MDHEN, SYDVKM. The CDR3 has 16 residues. The ends lost 3 bases at V and 7 bases at J; junction bases unmatched: 12.

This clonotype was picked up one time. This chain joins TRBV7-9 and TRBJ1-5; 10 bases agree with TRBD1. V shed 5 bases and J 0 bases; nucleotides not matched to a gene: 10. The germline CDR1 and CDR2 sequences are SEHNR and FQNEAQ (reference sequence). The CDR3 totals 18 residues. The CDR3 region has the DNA TGTGCCAGCAGCAGGGACAGGGGAGGTTTTTTTAGCAATCAGCCCCAGCATTTT. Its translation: CASSRDRGGFFSNQPQHF.

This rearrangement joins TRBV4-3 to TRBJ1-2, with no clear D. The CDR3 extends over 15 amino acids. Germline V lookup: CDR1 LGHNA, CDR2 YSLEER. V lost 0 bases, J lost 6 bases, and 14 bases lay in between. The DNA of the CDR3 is TGCGCCAGCAGCCAAGATTCGGGGTCACCTCATGGCTACACCTTC. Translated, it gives CASSQDSGSPHGYTF.